One sample yielded the 29 T cell receptor beta chains listed below, sequenced in a study of CD8+ T cells in alopecia areata. The sequencing template was cDNA reverse transcribed from extracted RNA. Sequenced by immunoSEQ multiplex PCR; TCRdb stores in-frame clones only, minus some. The table has approximately 100,000 clones, 35% to 45% seen once; the top ten hold 0.79%. Sequencing input: CD4+ T cells sorted from blood. The receptors come from a human donor with alopecia areata.

V is TRBV29-1 and J is TRBJ2-1; 9 bases agree with TRBD1. The germline gives CDR1 SQVTM, CDR2 ANQGSEA. V dropped 4 bases and J dropped 6; count of bases not matched to a gene: 4. The CDR3 is 13 amino acids. The DNA of the CDR3 is TGCAGCGTTGGGAGGACAGGGGTCAATGAGCAGTTCTTC. As protein: CSVGRTGVNEQFF.

The chain links TRBV6-6 to TRBJ1-3; D gene ambiguous. The CDR3 totals 12 residues. V was trimmed by 4 bases and J by 3 bases, leaving 4 bases between them. Germline-derived CDR1 and CDR2 are MNHNY and SVGAGI (reference sequence). CDR3 nucleotide sequence: TGTGCCAGCAGTTTCGGTGGAAACACCATATATTTT. Translated: CASSFGGNTIYF.

This clone was recorded a few times. This chain links TRBV7-2 with TRBJ2-1, with 9 positions matching TRBD2. V was pared by 3 bases and J by 5 bases, with 5 bases of the junction left unmatched. The V gene's germline CDR1 is SGHTA and CDR2 FQGNSA. The CDR3 spans 15 residues. This chain's CDR3 is CASSFQAGGNNEQFF. Here the CDR3 DNA reads TGTGCCAGCAGCTTTCAAGCGGGGGGTAACAATGAGCAGTTCTTC.

The table lists this clone with a few counts. V is TRBV29-1 and J is TRBJ2-5; maybe TRBD1 (5 bases). CDR3 length: 11 amino acids. V lost 7 bases and J 5 bases, leaving 11 bases between the germline ends. Germline V gene data show CDR1 as SQVTM and CDR2 as ANQGSEA. The CDR3 spells CSGQGQETQYF. CDR3 bases: TGCAGCGGCCAGGGTCAGGAGACCCAGTACTTC. The complete variable domain, with remaining parts taken from reference TRBV29-1 and TRBJ2-5, reads SAVISQKPSRDICQRGTSLTIQCQVDSQVTMMFWYRQQPGQSLTLIATANQGSEATYESGFVIDKFPISRPNLTFSTLTVSNMSPEDSSIYLCSGQGQETQYFGPGTRLLVL.

The chain combines TRBV6-5 with TRBJ2-7; 7 bases align to TRBD1. Per germline, CDR1 MNHEY and CDR2 SVGAGI. After removal of 5 bases from V and 2 bases from J, the junction contained 9 bases not matched to a gene. There are 15 residues in the CDR3. CDR3 DNA: TGTGCCAGCAGTAGACAGGGAAGTGCACCCTACGAGCAGTACTTC. Protein product: CASSRQGSAPYEQYF.

The rearrangement uses TRBV18 and TRBJ2-7, with D tentatively TRBD1 or TRBD2 (5 bases each). The CDR3 sequence is 12 residues long. CDR1 is KGHSH and CDR2 is LQKENI in the germline V gene. Trimming took 4 bases from V and 5 from J, leaving 9 bases between them. The CDR3 DNA sequence: TGTGCCAGCTCACGCGAGGGGAACGAGCAGTACTTC. The encoded protein is CASSREGNEQYF.

The V gene is TRBV2, the J gene TRBJ2-4; D remains unclear. The CDR3 extends over 15 amino acids. The V and J ends lost 5 bases and 6 bases respectively, with 17 bases between them. In germline, CDR1 is SNHLY, CDR2 FYNNEI. The CDR3 here is CASSQRDLGGNIQYF. The CDR3 DNA follows: TGTGCCAGCAGTCAGCGCGACCTCGGCGGAAACATTCAGTACTTC.

V is TRBV30 and J is TRBJ2-4; D gene uncertain. The germline V and J ends were trimmed by 0 bases and 1 base, with 7 bases remaining between them. Germline-derived CDR1 and CDR2 are GTSNPN and SVGIG (reference sequence). CDR3 length: 14 residues. DNA for the CDR3: TGTGCCTGGAGTGTACTTATGGCCAAAAACATTCAGTACTTC. Its protein is CAWSVLMAKNIQYF.

This chain uses TRBV5-4 with TRBJ2-7, with 10 bases fitting TRBD1. Trimming took 3 bases from V and 4 from J; bases not matched to a gene: 7. Germline-derived CDR1 and CDR2 are SGHNT and YYREEE (reference sequence). The length of the CDR3 is 15 residues. Written as DNA, the CDR3 is TGTGCCAGCAGCTGGTCGCCGGGACAGGGGTACGAGCAGTACTTC. It encodes CASSWSPGQGYEQYF.

The V and J genes are TRBV9 and TRBJ2-2, with no clear D. CDR1 is SGDLS and CDR2 is YYNGEE in the germline V gene. This CDR3 contains 12 residues. Trimming stripped 4 bases from V and 1 base from J, with 2 bases between. The CDR3 region is CASSLNTGELFF. As DNA, the CDR3 is TGTGCCAGCAGCTTGAACACCGGGGAGCTGTTTTTT.

This clone was observed once. The rearrangement links TRBV28 to TRBJ2-5; 8 nucleotides agree with TRBD2. Germline V lookup: CDR1 MDHEN, CDR2 SYDVKM. Trimming at V came to 7 bases and at J to 2 bases, leaving 6 bases not matched to a gene. The CDR3 extends over 14 amino acids. CDR3 coding DNA: TGTGCCAGCATCCATAGCGGGAATCAAGAGACCCAGTACTTC. Translated: CASIHSGNQETQYF.

The rearrangement uses TRBV2 and TRBJ2-2, with 7 bases that match TRBD2. From germline, CDR1 is SNHLY and CDR2 FYNNEI. V lost 4 bases to trimming and J lost 3 bases; unmatched junction nucleotides: 8. CDR3 length equals 16 residues. The CDR3 DNA reads as TGTGCCAGCAGTGCCAGGGCTAGCGGATACACCGGGGAGCTGTTTTTT. Its protein product is CASSARASGYTGELFF.

This clone was observed a handful of times. The gene calls are TRBV2 and TRBJ2-7; D might be TRBD1 (6 bases). Germline V lookup: CDR1 SNHLY, CDR2 FYNNEI. Trimming shortened V by 8 bases and J by 0 bases, and 23 bases separated the two germline ends. This CDR3 has 17 amino acids. The CDR3 spells CASAAPSGTPSSYEQYF. CDR3 coding DNA: TGTGCCAGCGCTGCACCCTCCGGGACACCGAGCTCCTACGAGCAGTACTTC.

This chain uses TRBV4-2 with TRBJ2-2; D is unresolved. CDR3 length: 14 residues. Germline V gene sequence: CDR1 LGHNA, CDR2 YNFKEQ. V was shortened by 5 bases and J by 3 bases, with 10 bases between the two germline ends. For the CDR3, the DNA is TGTGCCAGCAGCTCCAGTCCCCACACCGGGGAGCTGTTTTTT. Encoded protein: CASSSSPHTGELFF.

This clone was detected a few times. This rearrangement joins TRBV29-1 to TRBJ2-7; 9 nucleotides line up with TRBD1. CDR3 size: 12 residues. Germline V lookup: CDR1 SQVTM, CDR2 ANQGSEA. Trimming removed 7 bases from V and 5 bases from J; junction bases left unmatched: 6. The CDR3 spells CSAGTGRDEQYF. For the CDR3, the DNA is TGCAGCGCTGGGACAGGGAGGGACGAGCAGTACTTC.

The CDR3 sequence is CSVERIPYGYTF. Written as DNA, the CDR3 is TGCAGCGTTGAAAGGATCCCCTATGGCTACACCTTC. The chain is built from TRBV29-1 and TRBJ1-2; no clear D. V lost 2 bases, J lost 4 bases, and 8 bases lay in between. This CDR3 is built from 12 residues. Germline V gives CDR1 SQVTM, CDR2 ANQGSEA.

About this clone: At the DNA level, this CDR3 is encoded by other sequences in the same sample as well. The chain has TRBV5-1 and TRBJ2-3; no firm D call. Per the germline V gene, CDR1 is SGHRS and CDR2 is YFSETQ. CDR3 length: 13 amino acids. Trimming took off 1 base at V and 2 bases at J, with 5 bases between the two ends. The CDR3 sequence: CASSLRVTDTQYF. The CDR3 DNA is TGCGCCAGCAGCTTGAGAGTCACAGATACGCAGTATTTT.

The gene calls are TRBV28 and TRBJ1-2; D uncertain. Per the germline V gene, CDR1 is MDHEN and CDR2 is SYDVKM. There are 13 residues in the CDR3. The V end lost 6 bases, the J end lost 3 bases, and 11 bases lay between the germline ends. This chain's CDR3 is CASRVREHYGYTF. The CDR3 DNA sequence: TGTGCCAGCAGAGTTAGGGAGCACTATGGCTACACCTTC.

The chain employs TRBV4-2 and TRBJ2-2; TRBD2 might be the D (6 bases). The CDR3 length is 15 residues. The V end lost 4 bases, the J end lost 6 bases, and 15 bases lay between the germline ends. Germline V gene data show CDR1 as LGHNA and CDR2 as YNFKEQ. DNA of the CDR3: TGTGCCAGCAGCCTCGAAAAGGGGACTGCCGGGGAGCTGTTTTTT. Amino acids: CASSLEKGTAGELFF.

The chain combines TRBV14 with TRBJ2-7, with D perhaps matching TRBD1 or TRBD2 (6 bases each). Germline V gives CDR1 SGHDN, CDR2 FVKESK. This CDR3 contains 17 residues. V was trimmed by 1 base and J by 0 bases, leaving 16 bases between them. In DNA form, the CDR3 reads TGTGCCAGCAGCCAAGGGGGGGCTCGCGGGATCTCCTACGAGCAGTACTTC. Its protein product is CASSQGGARGISYEQYF.

CDR3 amino acids: CSVGADSYNEQFF. The CDR3 DNA sequence: TGCAGCGTTGGGGCTGACTCCTACAATGAGCAGTTCTTC. The chain links TRBV29-1 to TRBJ2-1; unclear D gene. Germline assignment: CDR1 SQVTM and CDR2 ANQGSEA. Deletions cut 4 bases from V and 0 bases from J, with 7 bases between. The length of the CDR3 is 13 residues.

This chain links TRBV11-2 with TRBJ2-5; D ambiguous. The germline V gene encodes CDR1 SGHAT and CDR2 FQNNGV. The ends were cut back, 3 bases at V and 7 bases at J, with 18 bases in the middle. The CDR3 totals 15 residues. The CDR3 spells CASSFLAETTGTQYF. Here the CDR3 DNA reads TGTGCCAGCAGCTTTCTCGCAGAGACCACGGGGACCCAGTACTTC.

This clone was seen a few times. Here the CDR3 reads CSVVGGTSSTDTQYF. The CDR3 DNA reads as TGCAGCGTTGTCGGGGGGACCTCTAGCACAGATACGCAGTATTTT. This rearrangement joins TRBV29-1 to TRBJ2-3, with TRBD2 identical over 7 bases. V lost 4 bases, J lost 0 bases, and 7 bases stayed unmatched. This CDR3 region has 15 residues. Germline loops: CDR1 SQVTM, CDR2 ANQGSEA.

The table lists this clone with a few counts. This rearrangement joins TRBV11-2 to TRBJ1-1; TRBD1 is a possible D gene (6 bases). From germline, CDR1 is SGHAT and CDR2 FQNNGV. Trimming shortened V by 3 bases and J by 1 base, and 12 bases separated the two germline ends. This CDR3 has 15 amino acids. This CDR3 reads CASSFGQIKNTEAFF. Here the CDR3 DNA reads TGTGCCAGCAGCTTTGGACAGATCAAGAACACTGAAGCTTTCTTT.

The chain is built from TRBV29-1 and TRBJ1-2; D ambiguous. Trimming left V 0 bases short and J 8 bases short, with 13 bases between. CDR1 and CDR2 (germline): SQVTM, ANQGSEA. The CDR3 totals 13 residues. The DNA of the CDR3 is TGCAGCGTTGAAGATCTCAGGAGAGGGGGCTACACCTTC. Translation gives CSVEDLRRGGYTF.

The gene calls are TRBV30 and TRBJ2-7, with 9 nucleotides matching TRBD1. With 1 base clipped from V and 7 bases from J, the junction kept 5 bases outside the gene matches. The CDR3 runs 13 residues. CDR1 is GTSNPN and CDR2 is SVGIG in the germline V gene (reference sequence). The CDR3 loop reads CAWSDLTGGEQYF. CDR3 DNA sequence: TGTGCCTGGAGTGACCTGACAGGGGGAGAGCAGTACTTC.

The DNA of the CDR3 is TGTGCCAGCAGTGACCGGGATACGCAGTATTTT. This translates into CASSDRDTQYF. The chain is built from TRBV25-1 and TRBJ2-3; D gene unclear. The germline V and J ends were trimmed by 3 bases and 6 bases, with 4 bases remaining between them. This CDR3 has 11 residues. CDR1 MGHDK and CDR2 SYGVNS come from the germline V gene.

The V gene is TRBV30, the J gene TRBJ1-6; D remains unclear. This CDR3 region has 13 residues. Germline V CDR1 and CDR2: GTSNPN, SVGIG (reference sequence). The V and J ends lost 0 bases and 11 bases respectively, with 11 bases between them. The CDR3 DNA reads TGTGCCTGGAGTGTATACACAACGGCACCCCTCCACTTT. Amino acids: CAWSVYTTAPLHF.

In DNA form, the CDR3 reads TGTGCCAGCAGGGAACGGGGGCAGGGGTCTCAGCCCCAGCATTTT. Protein sequence: CASRERGQGSQPQHF. The chain links TRBV6-1 to TRBJ1-5, with D tentatively TRBD1 (6 bases). Germline CDR1 MNHNS, CDR2 SASEGT. The CDR3 has 15 residues. Trimming pared 6 bases from V and 6 bases from J, leaving 18 bases between.